This T cell receptor (beta chain) emerged from a study of a mutant IDH1 vaccine in newly diagnosed glioma. Study context: Averaging approximately 40 years of age, treated patients were about 62% male and about 38% female. Prior therapy was radiotherapy, temozolomide, or both; most received both.

Germline values: CDR1 SQVTM, CDR2 ANQGSEA. The CDR3 consists of 14 residues. The V end lost 7 bases, the J end lost 4 bases, and 19 bases lay between the germline ends. TCRdb's table, derived via immunoSEQ multiplex PCR, lists solely in-frame clones and lacks some. The sample consists of 35,000 to 40,000 clones, around 80% of them appearing once. Time point: baseline, week 1 (first vaccination visit). Noted treatment: pre-vaccination baseline after standard-of-care therapy. The sequence derives from a man aged 35-49 years with glioma. Some clones in this sample may be carry-over from other donors' samples. The chain is built from TRBV29-1 and TRBJ1-2, with D uncertain. Sequencing was performed on PBMCs, taken from a glioma patient treated with radiotherapy, temozolomide or both. The CDR3 loop is CSATPLTTTYGYTF. CDR3 DNA: TGCAGCGCTACCCCTCTGACAACCACCTATGGCTACACCTTC.